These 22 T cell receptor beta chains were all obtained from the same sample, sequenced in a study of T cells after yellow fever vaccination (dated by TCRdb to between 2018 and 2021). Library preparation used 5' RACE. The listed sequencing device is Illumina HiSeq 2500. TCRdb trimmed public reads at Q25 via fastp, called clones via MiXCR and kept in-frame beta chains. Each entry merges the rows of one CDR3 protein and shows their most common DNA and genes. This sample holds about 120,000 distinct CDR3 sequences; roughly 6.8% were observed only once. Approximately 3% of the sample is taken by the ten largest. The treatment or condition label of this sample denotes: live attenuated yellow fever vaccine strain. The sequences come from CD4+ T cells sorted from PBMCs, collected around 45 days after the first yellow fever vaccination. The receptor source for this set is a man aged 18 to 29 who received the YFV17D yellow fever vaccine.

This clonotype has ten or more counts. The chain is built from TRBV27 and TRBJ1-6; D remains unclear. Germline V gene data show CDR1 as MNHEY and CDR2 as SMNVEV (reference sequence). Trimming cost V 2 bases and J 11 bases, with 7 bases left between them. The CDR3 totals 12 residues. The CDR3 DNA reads TGTGCCAGCAGTTTAGGTTCTCCACCCCTCCACTTT. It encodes CASSLGSPPLHF.

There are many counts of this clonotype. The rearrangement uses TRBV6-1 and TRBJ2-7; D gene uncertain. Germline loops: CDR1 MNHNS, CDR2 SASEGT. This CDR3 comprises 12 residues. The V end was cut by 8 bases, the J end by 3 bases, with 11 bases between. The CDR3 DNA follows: TGTGCCAGCGGAAGCACCCTCTACGAGCAGTACGTC. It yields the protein CASGSTLYEQYV.

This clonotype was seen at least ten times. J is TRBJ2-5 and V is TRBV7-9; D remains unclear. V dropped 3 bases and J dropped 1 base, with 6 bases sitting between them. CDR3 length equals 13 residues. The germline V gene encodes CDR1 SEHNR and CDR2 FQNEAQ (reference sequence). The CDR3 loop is CASSFNPQETQYF. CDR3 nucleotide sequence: TGTGCCAGCAGCTTTAATCCCCAAGAGACCCAGTACTTC.

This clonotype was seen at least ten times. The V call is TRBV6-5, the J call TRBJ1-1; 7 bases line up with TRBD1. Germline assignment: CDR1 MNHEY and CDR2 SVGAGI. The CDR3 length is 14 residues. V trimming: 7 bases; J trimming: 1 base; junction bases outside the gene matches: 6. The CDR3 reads CASIQTGWNTEAFF. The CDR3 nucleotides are TGTGCCAGCATTCAGACAGGGTGGAACACTGAAGCTTTCTTT.

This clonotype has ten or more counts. In nucleotides, the CDR3 is TGTGCCAGCAGCCAGGGATTTCGCCAGCCCCAGCATTTT. Encoded protein: CASSQGFRQPQHF. This sequence joins TRBV3-1 and TRBJ1-5; D unclear. The germline V gene encodes CDR1 LGHDT and CDR2 YNNKEL (reference sequence). The V and J ends lost 3 bases and 7 bases respectively, with 10 bases between them. CDR3 size: 13 residues.

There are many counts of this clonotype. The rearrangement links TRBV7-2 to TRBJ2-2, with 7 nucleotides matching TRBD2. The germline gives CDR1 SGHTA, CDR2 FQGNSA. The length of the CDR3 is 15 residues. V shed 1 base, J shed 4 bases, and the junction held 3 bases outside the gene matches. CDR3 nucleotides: TGTGCCAGCAGCTTAGGCGGGGGTGGCACCGGGGAGCTGTTTTTT. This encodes CASSLGGGGTGELFF.

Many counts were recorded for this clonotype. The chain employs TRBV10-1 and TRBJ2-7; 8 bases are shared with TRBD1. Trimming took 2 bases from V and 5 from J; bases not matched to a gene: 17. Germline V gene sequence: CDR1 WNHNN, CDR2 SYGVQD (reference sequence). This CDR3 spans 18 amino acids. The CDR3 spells CASSEGRTGRGLRNEQYF. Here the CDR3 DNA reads TGCGCCAGCAGTGAGGGACGGACAGGGAGAGGGTTGAGGAACGAGCAGTACTTC.

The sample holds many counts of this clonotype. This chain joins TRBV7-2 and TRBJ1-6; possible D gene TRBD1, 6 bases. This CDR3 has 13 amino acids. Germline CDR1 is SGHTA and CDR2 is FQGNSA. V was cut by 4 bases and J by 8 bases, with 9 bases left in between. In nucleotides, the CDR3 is TGTGCCAGCAGCTGGGGGGCGGATTCACCCCTCCACTTT. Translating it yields CASSWGADSPLHF.

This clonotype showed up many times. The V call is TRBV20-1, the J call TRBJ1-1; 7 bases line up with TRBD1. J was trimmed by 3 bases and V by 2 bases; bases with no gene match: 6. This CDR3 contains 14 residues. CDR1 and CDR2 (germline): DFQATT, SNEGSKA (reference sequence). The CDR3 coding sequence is TGCAGTGCTAGAACTGGAGGGGGCGACACTGAAGCTTTCTTT. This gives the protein CSARTGGGDTEAFF.

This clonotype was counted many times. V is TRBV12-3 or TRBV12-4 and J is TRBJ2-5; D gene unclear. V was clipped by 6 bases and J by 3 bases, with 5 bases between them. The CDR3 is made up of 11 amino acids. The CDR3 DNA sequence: TGTGCCAGCAGGTCCGAAGAGACCCAGTACTTC. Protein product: CASRSEETQYF.

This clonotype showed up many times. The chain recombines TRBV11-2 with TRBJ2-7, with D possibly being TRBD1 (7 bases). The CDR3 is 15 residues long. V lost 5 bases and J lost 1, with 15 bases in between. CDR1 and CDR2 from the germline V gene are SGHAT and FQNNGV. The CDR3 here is CASSNVAGQSYEQYF. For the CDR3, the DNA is TGTGCCAGCAGCAACGTCGCGGGACAGTCCTACGAGCAGTACTTC.

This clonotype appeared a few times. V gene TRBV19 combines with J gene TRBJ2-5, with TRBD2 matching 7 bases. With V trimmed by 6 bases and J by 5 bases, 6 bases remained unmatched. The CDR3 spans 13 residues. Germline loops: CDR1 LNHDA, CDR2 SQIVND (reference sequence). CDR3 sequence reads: CASSHGRGETQYF. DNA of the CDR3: TGTGCCAGTAGCCATGGGCGGGGGGAGACCCAGTACTTC.

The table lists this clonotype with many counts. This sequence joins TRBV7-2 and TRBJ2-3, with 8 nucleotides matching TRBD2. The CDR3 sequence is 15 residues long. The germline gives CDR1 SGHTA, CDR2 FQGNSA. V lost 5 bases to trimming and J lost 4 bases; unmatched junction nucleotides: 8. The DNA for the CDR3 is TGTGCCAGCAGCCTAGGGACTAGTAGATCAGATACGCAGTATTTT. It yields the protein CASSLGTSRSDTQYF.

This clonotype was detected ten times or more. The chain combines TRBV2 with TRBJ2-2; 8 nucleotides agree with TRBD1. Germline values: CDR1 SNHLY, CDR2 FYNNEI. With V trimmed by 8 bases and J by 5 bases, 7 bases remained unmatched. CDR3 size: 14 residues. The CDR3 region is CASDDRGKTGELFF. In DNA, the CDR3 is TGTGCCAGCGATGACAGGGGAAAGACCGGGGAGCTGTTTTTT.

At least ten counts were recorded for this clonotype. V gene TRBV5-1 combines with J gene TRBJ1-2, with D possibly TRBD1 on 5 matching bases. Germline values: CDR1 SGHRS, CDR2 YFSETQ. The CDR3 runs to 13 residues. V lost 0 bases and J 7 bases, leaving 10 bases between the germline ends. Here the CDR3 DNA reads TGCGCCAGCAGCTTGGGGGCAGGGTCTGGCTACACCTTC. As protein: CASSLGAGSGYTF.

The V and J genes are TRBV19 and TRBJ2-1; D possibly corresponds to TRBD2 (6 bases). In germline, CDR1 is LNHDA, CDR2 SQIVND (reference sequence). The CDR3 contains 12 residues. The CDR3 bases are TGTGCGAGCGGGCGGGCCCACAATGAGCAGTTCTTC. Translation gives CASGRAHNEQFF.

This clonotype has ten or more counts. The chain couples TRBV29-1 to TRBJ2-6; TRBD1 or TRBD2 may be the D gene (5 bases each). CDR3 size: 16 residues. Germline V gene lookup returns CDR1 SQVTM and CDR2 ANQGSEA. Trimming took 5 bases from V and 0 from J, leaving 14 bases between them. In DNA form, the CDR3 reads TGCAGCGTTTTCCGGGACGGGTCCTCTGGGGCCAACGTCCTGACTTTC. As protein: CSVFRDGSSGANVLTF.

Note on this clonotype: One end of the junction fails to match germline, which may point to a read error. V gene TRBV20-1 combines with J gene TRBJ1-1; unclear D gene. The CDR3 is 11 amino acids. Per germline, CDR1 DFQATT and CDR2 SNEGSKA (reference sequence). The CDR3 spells CRAPRESWAFF. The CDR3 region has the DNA TGCCGTGCTCCCCGGGAGAGTTGGGCTTTCTTT.

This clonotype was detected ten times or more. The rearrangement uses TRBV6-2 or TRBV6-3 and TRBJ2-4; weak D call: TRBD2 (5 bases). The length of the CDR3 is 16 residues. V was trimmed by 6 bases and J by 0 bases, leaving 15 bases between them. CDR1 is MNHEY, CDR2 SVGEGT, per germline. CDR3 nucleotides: TGTGCCAGCAGCCCTCTGGCGGGTCGAGCCAAAAACATTCAGTACTTC. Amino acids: CASSPLAGRAKNIQYF.

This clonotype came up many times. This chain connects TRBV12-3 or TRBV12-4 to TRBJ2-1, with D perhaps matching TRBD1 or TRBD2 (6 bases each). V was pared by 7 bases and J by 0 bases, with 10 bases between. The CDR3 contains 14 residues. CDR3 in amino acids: CASNRGPSYNEQFF. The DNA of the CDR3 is TGTGCCAGCAACCGGGGGCCCTCCTACAATGAGCAGTTCTTC.

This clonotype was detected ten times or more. The CDR3 region is CASSWGDQETQYF. CDR3 nucleotide sequence: TGTGCCAGCTCTTGGGGAGACCAAGAGACCCAGTACTTC. The chain carries TRBV12-3 or TRBV12-4 and TRBJ2-5, with D possibly being TRBD2 (5 bases). Trimming pared 8 bases from V and 0 bases from J, leaving 10 bases between. This CDR3 region has 13 residues.

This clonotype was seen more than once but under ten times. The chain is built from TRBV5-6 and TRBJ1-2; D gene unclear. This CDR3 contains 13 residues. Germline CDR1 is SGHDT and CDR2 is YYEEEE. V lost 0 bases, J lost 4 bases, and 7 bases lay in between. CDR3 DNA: TGTGCCAGCAGCTTGGGCCCGGTCTATGGCTACACCTTC. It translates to CASSLGPVYGYTF.